The entry below gives a single TCR beta chain sequence along with its context. This sample was included in a study of shared clonotypes between healthy human individuals. Background on the study: The donor group consisted of two women and three men, aged 18 to 49. Every donor yielded three CD4 naive, three CD4 memory, two CD8 naive and one CD8 memory plate.

Germline V gene lookup returns CDR1 SEHNR and CDR2 FQNEAQ (reference sequence). CDR3 length: 15 amino acids. Unmatched junction bases numbered 6, after V lost 4 bases and J lost 5 bases. At the deep level, the assay was run. For every subset, genomic DNA was evenly distributed across several immunoSEQ plates. The repertoire was sequenced with immunoSEQ multiplex PCR; TCRdb's copy has only in-frame clones and lacks some. This sample yields millions of clones, of which about 93% are seen a single time; roughly 1.8% belongs to the top ten. In the naive CD8 group, cells lacked CD45RO and were positively selected for CCR7, so terminally differentiated effector memory CD45RA+ cells were left out.

The TCR comes from a man in his late teens or twenties in good health. Some clones in this sample may be carry-over from other donors' samples. The sequenced material came from naive CD8+ T cells from PBMCs. This chain links TRBV7-9 with TRBJ1-1; 11 nucleotides agree with TRBD1. In nucleotides, the CDR3 is TGTGCCAGCAGCTCCCCGGGACAGGGGGTAACTGAAGCTTTCTTT. Translating it yields CASSSPGQGVTEAFF. The full variable domain, its missing parts supplied by reference TRBV7-9 and TRBJ1-1, is DTGVSQNPRHKITKRGQNVTFRCDPISEHNRLYWYRQTLGQGPEFLTYFQNEAQLEKSRLLSDRFSAERPKGSFSTLEIQRTEQGDSAMYLCASSSPGQGVTEAFFGQGTRLTVV.